This TCR beta chain comes out of a study of tumor-infiltrating lymphocytes in primary liver carcinoma. On the study more broadly: The cohort included men and women aged 30 to 69 years. The study obtained roughly 3.65 to 7.13 million productive TCRbeta reads per sample, similar across tissue types.

Unsorted whole blood served as the source of blood RNA, and germline DNA was extracted as well. This CDR3 region has 14 residues. V was shortened by 4 bases and J by 8 bases, with 17 bases between the two germline ends. With regard to this clonotype: A much larger clone is a single base away; this may be a read error.

TCR beta cDNA was prepared out of roughly 450 ng total RNA by means of a constant-region primer. A slightly modified ARM-PCR protocol with three nested multiplex PCR rounds produced these TCR beta libraries. For approximately 10 cycles apiece, the opening two PCR rounds ran with TRBV1-TRBV30 forward primers and a C-beta reverse primer. TCRdb reprocessed the multiplex PCR reads via MiXCR and lists one record per CDR3 protein. The sample gives just over 300,000 distinct CDR3 sequences, about 50% of which show up once; about 17% is in the top ten. The rearrangement uses TRBV12-3 or TRBV12-4 and TRBJ1-2; D unresolved. This sequence originates from a young woman with primary liver carcinoma and hepatitis B virus infection. Sequenced material: peripheral blood. The CDR3 sequence is CASSSLGSSYGYTF. CDR3 nucleotides: TGTGCCAGCAGTTCCCTAGGAAGTTCCTACGGCTACACCTTC.